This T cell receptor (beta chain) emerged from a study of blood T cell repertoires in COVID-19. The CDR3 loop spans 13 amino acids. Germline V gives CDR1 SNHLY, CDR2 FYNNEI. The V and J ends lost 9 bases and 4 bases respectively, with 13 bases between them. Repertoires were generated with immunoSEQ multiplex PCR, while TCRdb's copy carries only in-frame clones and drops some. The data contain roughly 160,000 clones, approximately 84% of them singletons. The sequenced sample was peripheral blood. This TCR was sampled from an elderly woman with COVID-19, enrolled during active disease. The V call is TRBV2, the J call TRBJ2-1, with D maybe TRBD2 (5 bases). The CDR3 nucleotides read TGTGCCAGAAGGGAGAGACTATACAATGAGCAGTTCTTC. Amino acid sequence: CARRERLYNEQFF.